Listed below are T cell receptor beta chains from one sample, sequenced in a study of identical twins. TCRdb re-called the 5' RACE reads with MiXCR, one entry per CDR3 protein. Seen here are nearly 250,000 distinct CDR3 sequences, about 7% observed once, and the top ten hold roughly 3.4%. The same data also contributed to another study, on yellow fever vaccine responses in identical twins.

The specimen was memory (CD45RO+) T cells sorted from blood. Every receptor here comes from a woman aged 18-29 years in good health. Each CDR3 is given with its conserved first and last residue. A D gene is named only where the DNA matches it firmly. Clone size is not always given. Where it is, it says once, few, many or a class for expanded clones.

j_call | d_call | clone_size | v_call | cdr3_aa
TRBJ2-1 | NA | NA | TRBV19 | CASSIGGSWYNEQFF
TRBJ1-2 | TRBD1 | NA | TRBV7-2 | CASSLDRGWYGYTF
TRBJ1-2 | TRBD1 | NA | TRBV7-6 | CASSGYRGPRYGYTF
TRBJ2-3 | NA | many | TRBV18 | CASSPPTNTDTQYF
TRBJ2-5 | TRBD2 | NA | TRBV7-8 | CASTSSGQETQYF
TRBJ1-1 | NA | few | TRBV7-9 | CAGTGRGFNTEAFF
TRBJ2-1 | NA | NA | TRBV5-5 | CASSLVPTGTRYNEQFF
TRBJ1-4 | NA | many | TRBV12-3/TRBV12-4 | CASSDYGEKLFF
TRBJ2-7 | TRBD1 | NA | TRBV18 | CASSDRVSQWQYF
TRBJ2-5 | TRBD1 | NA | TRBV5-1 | CASSSGQIQETQYF